A single sample gave rise to the 13 T cell receptor beta chains below, sequenced in a study of blood T cells in healthy people across ages. Primed by a sample-barcoded 5' primer and a J-beta primer mix, a second PCR proceeded for roughly 7 to 11 cycles. MiXCR, run by TCRdb on the 5' RACE reads, gives a single entry per CDR3 protein. This table has approximately 810,000 distinct CDR3 sequences, around 30% appearing once. The sample consisted of blood. Every receptor here comes from a woman of 80 years or more in good health.

This clonotype was counted at least ten times. The J gene is TRBJ2-3, the V gene TRBV6-6; D might be TRBD2 (6 bases). The CDR3 length is 13 residues. Germline V gene data show CDR1 as MNHNY and CDR2 as SVGAGI (reference sequence). Trimming took 6 bases from V and 11 from J, leaving 18 bases between them. CDR3 loop: CASRPRRAGKQYF. DNA of the CDR3: TGTGCCAGCAGGCCCCGGAGGGCCGGCAAGCAGTATTTT.

This clonotype was detected only a few times. The V call is TRBV6-2 or TRBV6-3, the J call TRBJ2-2; the D gene is possibly TRBD1 (6 bases). The CDR3 spans 15 residues. The V gene lost 5 bases and the J gene lost 3 bases, with 13 bases spanning the gap. Germline CDR1 reads MNHEY; CDR2 reads SVGEGT. CDR3 bases: TGTGCCAGCAGTCCCTTGACAGGCGACACCGGGGAGCTGTTTTTT. Amino acids: CASSPLTGDTGELFF.

There are a few counts of this clonotype. Being one base from a much bigger clone, this may be a read error. The rearrangement uses TRBV7-2 and TRBJ2-5; 9 bases map to TRBD1. The CDR3 consists of 12 residues. V was clipped by 5 bases and J by 13 bases; unmatched bases: 8. The germline V gene has CDR1 SGHTA and CDR2 FQGNSA. As DNA, the CDR3 is TGTGCCAGCAGCCCCCGGGACAGGGAGCCGTACTTC. Protein sequence: CASSPRDREPYF.

A remark on this clonotype: This may be a read error, as it is one base from a much larger clone. The V and J genes are TRBV7-2 and TRBJ2-7; D possibly matches TRBD1 or TRBD2 (5 bases each). Germline V CDR1 and CDR2: SGHTA, FQGNSA. The CDR3 sequence is 14 residues long. The CDR3 nucleotides read TGTGCCAGCAGCCTCCGGGACGGTTCCTACGGGCAGTACTTC. It is translated as CASSLRDGSYGQYF.

This clonotype has just a few counts. The chain carries TRBV19 and TRBJ1-2, with unresolved D. Between the trimmed V and J ends, which lost 7 bases and 0 bases, there was a span of 12 bases. The CDR3 runs 14 residues. Germline V CDR1 and CDR2: LNHDA, SQIVND (reference sequence). DNA of the CDR3: TGTGCCAGTACCAAGGGAGACACTAACTATGGCTACACCTTC. As protein: CASTKGDTNYGYTF.

This clonotype was seen repeatedly, ten times or more. The chain carries TRBV6-2 or TRBV6-3 and TRBJ2-3; 12 positions agree with TRBD2. V shed 3 bases, J shed 2 bases, and the junction held 12 bases outside the gene matches. There are 19 residues in the CDR3. The germline V gene encodes CDR1 MNHEY and CDR2 SVGEGT. The CDR3 DNA is TGTGCCAGCAGTTATTCGACTAGCGGGGGTATGCGGACCACAGATACGCAGTATTTT. Its translation: CASSYSTSGGMRTTDTQYF.

Ten or more counts support this clonotype. J is TRBJ1-1 and V is TRBV20-1, with a weak D call TRBD1 (5 bases). This CDR3 is 13 amino acids long. Germline CDR1 is DFQATT and CDR2 is SNEGSKA (reference sequence). The V gene lost 8 bases and the J gene lost 1 base, with 14 bases spanning the gap. In DNA, the CDR3 is TGCAGTCCCGCCGGGAGGGGGAACACTGAAGCTTTCTTT. Protein: CSPAGRGNTEAFF.

J is TRBJ2-3 and V is TRBV20-1; 10 nucleotides line up with TRBD2. J was trimmed by 4 bases and V by 4 bases; bases with no gene match: 5. Germline V lookup: CDR1 DFQATT, CDR2 SNEGSKA (reference sequence). The CDR3 sequence is 14 residues long. CDR3 nucleotide sequence: TGCAGTGCTACCAGCGGGAGGGAGGCAGATACGCAGTATTTT. Protein: CSATSGREADTQYF.

This chain links TRBV9 with TRBJ2-2; 14 nucleotides match TRBD2. Germline CDR1 is SGDLS and CDR2 is YYNGEE. The CDR3 consists of 18 residues. V gave up 3 bases and J gave up 2 bases; unmatched junction bases: 6. For the CDR3, the DNA is TGTGCCAGCAGCGGGGGACTAGCGGGGGCCATTAACACCGGGGAGCTGTTTTTT. It yields the protein CASSGGLAGAINTGELFF. Using reference TRBV9 and TRBJ2-2 for the parts outside the CDR3, the full variable domain is DSGVTQTPKHLITATGQRVTLRCSPRSGDLSVYWYQQSLDQGLQFLIQYYNGEERAKGNILERFSAQQFPDLHSELNLSSLELGDSALYFCASSGGLAGAINTGELFFGEGSRLTVL.

A word on this clonotype: A much larger clone lies one base from this, so it may be a read error. V is TRBV6-5 and J is TRBJ2-5; a possible D gene is TRBD2 (6 bases). CDR1 MNHEY and CDR2 SVGAGI come from the germline V gene. With 3 bases removed from V and 3 bases from J, the gap between germline ends came to 11 bases. The CDR3 has 14 residues. The CDR3 loop reads CASSYMGGEETQYF. The CDR3 bases are TGTGCCAGCAGTTATATGGGAGGAGAAGAGACCCAGTACTTC.

This clonotype was detected many times. The chain couples TRBV6-5 to TRBJ2-4; TRBD1 agrees at 8 bases. Trimming cost V 2 bases and J 8 bases; bases outside gene matches: 17. CDR3 length equals 18 residues. Germline CDR1 is MNHEY and CDR2 is SVGAGI. Written as DNA, the CDR3 is TGTGCCAGCAGTTACCGTTCCCCGGGACAGGTCCAGGGTGACATTCAGTACTTC. Translation: CASSYRSPGQVQGDIQYF.

This clonotype was counted at least ten times. The chain employs TRBV4-2 and TRBJ2-5; D is ambiguous. The CDR3 loop spans 15 amino acids. The V and J ends lost 0 bases and 5 bases respectively, with 13 bases between them. The germline V gene encodes CDR1 LGHNA and CDR2 YNFKEQ. CDR3 region: CASSQDPFLGETQYF. The DNA of the CDR3 is TGTGCCAGCAGCCAAGACCCGTTTTTGGGCGAGACCCAGTACTTC.

With regard to this clonotype: This may arise from a read error, as a much more abundant clone is one base away. The rearrangement uses TRBV2 and TRBJ2-5, with D perhaps being TRBD1 or TRBD2 (5 bases each). Trimming left V 7 bases short and J 4 bases short, with 16 bases between. The CDR3 is 14 residues long. Per the germline V gene, CDR1 is SNHLY and CDR2 is FYNNEI. The CDR3 loop reads CASTGDAGRETQYF. The DNA of the CDR3 is TGTGCCAGCACTGGGGACGCAGGTAGAGAGACCCAGTACTTC. The whole variable domain, filled in from reference TRBV2 and TRBJ2-5, reads EPEVTQTPSHQVTQMGQEVILRCVPISNHLYFYWYRQILGQKVEFLVSFYNNEISEKSEIFDDQFSVERPDGSNFTLKIRSTKLEDSAMYFCASTGDAGRETQYFGPGTRLLVL.